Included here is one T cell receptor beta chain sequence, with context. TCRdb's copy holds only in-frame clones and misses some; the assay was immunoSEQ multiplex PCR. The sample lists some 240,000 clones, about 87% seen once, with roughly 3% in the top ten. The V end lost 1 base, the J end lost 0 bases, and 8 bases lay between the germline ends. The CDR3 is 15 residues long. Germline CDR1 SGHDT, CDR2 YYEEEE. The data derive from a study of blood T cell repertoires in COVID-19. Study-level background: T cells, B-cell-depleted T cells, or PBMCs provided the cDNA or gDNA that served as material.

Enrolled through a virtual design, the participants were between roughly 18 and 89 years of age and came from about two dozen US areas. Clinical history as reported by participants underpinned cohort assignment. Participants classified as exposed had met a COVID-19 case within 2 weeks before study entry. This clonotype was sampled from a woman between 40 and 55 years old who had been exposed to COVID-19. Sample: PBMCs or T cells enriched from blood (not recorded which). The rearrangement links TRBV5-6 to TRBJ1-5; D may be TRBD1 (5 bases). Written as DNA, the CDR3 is TGTGCCAGCAGCTTGAGGGGCCTTAGCAATCAGCCCCAGCATTTT. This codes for CASSLRGLSNQPQHF.